Listed below are T cell receptor beta chains from one sample, sequenced in a study of T cell responses to AZD1222 COVID-19 vaccine. The method was immunoSEQ multiplex PCR; TCRdb's version includes in-frame clones alone and lacks a portion of them. This repertoire shows some 130,000 clones, about nine tenths found once; its top ten account for approximately 0.98%. Sequenced here: peripheral blood, sampled 28 days after the second AZD1222 dose. All receptors come from an adult who received the AZD1222 COVID-19 vaccine. CDR3s include the opening cysteine and the closing phenylalanine or tryptophan. The D gene is left open where the match is weak. Size tells how often a clone was seen (once, few, many) or the class of an expanded clone, and some rows leave it out.

>NA|TRBJ2-1|TRBV5-4|TRBD2
CASSSPSGRADEQFF
TGTGCCAGCAGCTCGCCTAGCGGGAGGGCGGATGAGCAGTTCTTC
>NA|TRBJ2-7|TRBV30|NA
CAWRRSYTYEQYF
TGTGCCTGGAGAAGATCGTACACCTACGAGCAGTACTTC
>NA|TRBJ1-6|TRBV2|TRBD1
CASRQRQGASSPLHF
TGTGCCAGCAGACAAAGACAGGGGGCGAGTTCACCCCTCCACTTT
>NA|TRBJ1-4|TRBV7-9|TRBD1
CASSSGQVSEKLFF
TGTGCCAGCAGCTCGGGACAGGTTTCTGAAAAACTGTTTTTT
>NA|TRBJ1-3|TRBV3-1/TRBV3-2|NA
CASSPLRGTGGTIYF
TGTGCCAGCAGCCCCCTCCGGGGAACCGGGGGCACCATATATTTT
>NA|TRBJ2-7|TRBV7-9|NA
CASSLYYEQYF
TGTGCCAGCAGCTTATACTACGAGCAGTACTTC
>NA|TRBJ1-2|TRBV4-1|NA
CASSQDPADFYGYTF
TGCGCCAGCAGCCAAGATCCGGCAGACTTCTATGGCTACACCTTC
>once|TRBJ1-5|TRBV2|TRBD1
CASRQGARSQPQHF
TGTGCCAGCAGACAGGGGGCTAGGAGTCAGCCCCAGCATTTT
>NA|TRBJ2-3|TRBV3-1/TRBV3-2|NA
CASSQGGGASIYRTDTQYF
TGTGCCAGCAGCCAAGGTGGGGGGGCTAGCATTTATCGCACAGATACGCAGTATTTT
>NA|TRBJ2-7|TRBV7-2|NA
CASSPSVAVYEQYF
TGTGCCAGCAGCCCCAGTGTAGCGGTCTACGAGCAGTACTTC
>NA|TRBJ1-2|TRBV28|NA
CASIHSPWAGKNYGYTF
TGTGCCAGCATCCACTCCCCCTGGGCAGGGAAAAACTATGGCTACACCTTC
>NA|TRBJ2-3|TRBV5-1|NA
CASSHGSLGTDTQYF
TGCGCCAGCAGCCACGGGAGTCTGGGGACAGATACGCAGTATTTT
>NA|TRBJ1-5|TRBV18|TRBD1
CASSPPTGGQHF
TGTGCCAGCTCACCACCGACAGGGGGCCAGCATTTT
>NA|TRBJ1-1|TRBV7-9|TRBD1
CASSRQGTIEAFF
TGTGCCAGCAGTCGACAGGGTACGATAGAAGCTTTCTTT
>NA|TRBJ1-5|TRBV9|NA
CASSLTHTNQPQHF
TGTGCCAGCAGCCTAACTCATACTAATCAGCCCCAGCATTTT
>NA|TRBJ2-2|TRBV7-8|NA
CASRPPLGQNTGELFF
TGTGCCAGCAGACCACCCTTGGGACAGAACACCGGGGAGCTGTTTTTT
>NA|TRBJ2-2|TRBV18|TRBD2
CASSPARSGGTGELFF
TGTGCCAGCTCACCGGCGCGGAGCGGGGGAACCGGGGAGCTGTTTTTT
>NA|TRBJ2-7|TRBV6-4|NA
CASSETGESEQYF
TGTGCCAGCAGTGAGACGGGGGAATCCGAGCAGTACTTC
>NA|TRBJ1-1|TRBV20-1|TRBD1
CSASLRAGGTEAFF
TGCAGTGCTAGTCTTCGGGCAGGGGGCACTGAAGCTTTCTTT
>NA|TRBJ2-7|TRBV2|NA
CASVRDPSSYEQYF
TGTGCCAGCGTCCGGGACCCAAGCTCCTACGAGCAGTACTTC
>NA|TRBJ2-1|TRBV6-1|NA
CASSEIIKSSYNEQFF
TGTGCCAGCAGTGAAATTATAAAAAGCTCCTACAATGAGCAGTTCTTC
>NA|TRBJ1-3|TRBV6-5|NA
CASSPRGGNTIYF
TGTGCCAGCAGCCCCAGGGGCGGAAACACCATATATTTT
>few|TRBJ2-1|TRBV30|NA
CAWSEGYSSYNEQFF
TGTGCCTGGAGTGAGGGCTATAGCTCCTACAATGAGCAGTTCTTC
>NA|TRBJ2-5|TRBV6-1|TRBD2
CASSEVAGGSETQYF
TGTGCCAGCAGTGAGGTAGCGGGAGGTTCGGAGACCCAGTACTTC
>NA|TRBJ2-7|TRBV7-6|TRBD2
CASSLEFGLAGRDEQYF
TGTGCCAGCAGCTTAGAGTTCGGGCTAGCGGGAAGAGACGAGCAGTACTTC
>once|TRBJ2-4|TRBV7-5|NA
CARSSQTSGEKNIQYF
TGTGCCAGAAGCTCCCAAACTAGCGGCGAAAAAAACATTCAGTACTTC
>NA|TRBJ1-2|TRBV5-1|NA
CASSSRPGDGGYTF
TGCGCCAGCAGCTCCAGACCGGGAGATGGAGGCTACACCTTC
>NA|TRBJ1-3|TRBV24-1|TRBD1
CATSDPGGTAGNTIYF
TGTGCCACCAGTGACCCCGGGGGGACAGCAGGAAACACCATATATTTT
>once|TRBJ2-2|TRBV27|NA
CASSSKTGFSGELFF
TGTGCCAGCAGTTCCAAAACAGGGTTCTCCGGGGAGCTGTTTTTT
>NA|TRBJ2-1|TRBV4-2|TRBD2
CASSPRLAENYNEQFF
TGTGCCAGCAGCCCCAGACTAGCGGAAAACTACAATGAGCAGTTCTTC
>NA|TRBJ1-1|TRBV27|NA
CASSLLGAVTEAFF
TGTGCCAGCAGTTTACTGGGGGCGGTCACTGAAGCTTTCTTT